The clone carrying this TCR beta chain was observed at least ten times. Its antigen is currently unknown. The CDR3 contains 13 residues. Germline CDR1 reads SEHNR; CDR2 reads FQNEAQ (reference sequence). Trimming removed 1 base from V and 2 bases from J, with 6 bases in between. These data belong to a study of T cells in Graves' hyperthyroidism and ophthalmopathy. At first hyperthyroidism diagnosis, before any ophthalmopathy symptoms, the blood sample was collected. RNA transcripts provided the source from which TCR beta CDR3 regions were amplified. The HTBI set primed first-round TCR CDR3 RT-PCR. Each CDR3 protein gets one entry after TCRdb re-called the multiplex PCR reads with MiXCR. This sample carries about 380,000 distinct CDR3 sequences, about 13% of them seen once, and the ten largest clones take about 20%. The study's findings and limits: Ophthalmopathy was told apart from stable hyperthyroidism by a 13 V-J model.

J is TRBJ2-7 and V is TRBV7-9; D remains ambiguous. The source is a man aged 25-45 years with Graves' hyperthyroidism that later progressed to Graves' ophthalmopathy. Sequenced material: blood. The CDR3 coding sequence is TGTGCCAGCAGCTTAGTGGGCCCCTACGAGCAGTACTTC. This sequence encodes CASSLVGPYEQYF.